This T cell receptor (beta chain) was sequenced for a study of identical twins. The ends lost 6 bases at V and 1 base at J; junction bases unmatched: 18. CDR1 is MDHEN and CDR2 is SYDVKM in the germline V gene. This CDR3 is built from 18 residues. As concerns this clonotype: No antigen is known for it.

From the 5' RACE reads, TCRdb called clonotypes with MiXCR, one entry per CDR3 protein. This sample has around 490,000 distinct CDR3 sequences, with roughly an eighth found just once. Study-wide findings and caveats: Whereas memory repertoires showed no such difference, abundant cord blood beta clonotypes carried fewer insertions. Zero-insertion results could be subject to partial confounding by invariant MAIT and iNKT cells.

This sample also belongs to another study, concerning yellow fever vaccine responses in identical twins. That paper adds: Vaccine-induced T cell responses in twins were reportedly observed to appear partly convergent, partly personalized.

This chain connects TRBV28 to TRBJ2-7; 7 bases are shared with TRBD1. This TCR derives from a woman aged 18-29 years in good health. Specimen: CD4+ T cells sorted from blood. The chain's CDR3 is CASSADRAATGRSYEQYF. The CDR3 nucleotides read TGTGCCAGCAGCGCCGACCGTGCGGCGACAGGGCGTTCCTACGAGCAGTACTTC.